This TCR beta chain is drawn from a study of T-cell reconstitution after alpha-beta-depleted transplantation in children. This clonotype was picked up one time. Unique molecular identifiers tagged the TCRbeta library. TCRdb used MiXCR to reprocess the PCR reads, holding one entry per CDR3 protein. The sample shows 220,000 or so distinct CDR3 sequences, 7.5% to 9.5% of them seen only once. The source is a male patient younger than 18 who had a stem cell transplant for acute lymphoblastic leukemia, so the T cells may come from the graft donor. This specimen was PBMCs, mostly from graft donor cells, taken 180 days after TCRalphabeta/CD19-depleted stem cell transplant.

CDR3 amino acids: CASSPGQGQYEQYF. As DNA, the CDR3 is TGTGCCAGCTCACCCGGACAGGGGCAGTACGAGCAGTACTTC. V gene TRBV18 combines with J gene TRBJ2-7; 9 nucleotides match TRBD1. CDR3 length equals 14 residues. Per germline, CDR1 KGHSH and CDR2 LQKENI. Trimming cost V 3 bases and J 4 bases; bases outside gene matches: 4. Supplemented by reference TRBV18 and TRBJ2-7, the full variable domain reads NAGVMQNPRHLVRRRGQEARLRCSPMKGHSHVYWYRQLPEEGLKFMVYLQKENIIDESGMPKERFSAEFPKEGPSILRIQQVVRGDSAAYFCASSPGQGQYEQYFGPGTRLTVT.